This T cell receptor beta chain was sequenced in a study of T cell repertoires in cytomegalovirus infection. Overall study context: Evidence of both CMV infection and a matching HLA type came from public TCR beta signatures. Findings of the study overall: CMV-specific TCR beta clonotypes restricted by HLA-C dominated the ex vivo response. Adding up the frequency of public TCR beta families identified people who carried CMV plus the relevant HLA.

TCRdb re-derived calls from the reads in MiXCR, one entry per CDR3 protein. The sample includes some 150,000 distinct CDR3 sequences, 5% to 6.5% of them seen just once. In this sample, this clonotype turned up many times. Its antigen is as yet unknown. The sample was PBMCs. The sequence was collected from a human donor in good health (CMV status not recorded). Some clones in this sample may be carry-over from other donors' samples.

The CDR3 bases are TGTGCCAGCAGTTTATGGGAGGGCCCGAACACCGGGGAGCTGTTTTTT. Translating it yields CASSLWEGPNTGELFF. The genes are TRBV28 and TRBJ2-2; possible D gene TRBD2, 6 bases. With 0 bases removed from V and 0 bases from J, the gap between germline ends came to 8 bases. Germline V CDR1 and CDR2: MDHEN, SYDVKM. The CDR3 has 16 residues.